Described below is a single T cell receptor (beta chain) sequence and its context. Its antigen is unidentified. V lost 3 bases and J lost 8, with 19 bases in between. The CDR3 loop spans 14 amino acids. CDR1 is DFQATT, CDR2 SNEGSKA, per germline (reference sequence). The source of the sample is a study of vaccination and CD4 T cells after COVID-19. Stated treatment: approximately 9-day PBMC culture with coronavirus spike peptide pools or control peptides (ViraFEST assay). At both days 3 and 7, half the medium was replaced with fresh IL-2 medium. Sequencing of DNA taken from cultured CD4+ T cells relied on the Oncomine TCR Beta short-read assay. TCRdb used MiXCR to reprocess the PCR reads, holding one entry per CDR3 protein. The sample has about 14,000 distinct CDR3 sequences; approximately 62% are singletons.

The chain links TRBV20-1 to TRBJ1-1; D is possibly TRBD1 (6 bases). This clonotype was obtained from a human donor who had recovered from COVID-19. Input material: CD4+ T cells from blood, cultured in vitro. The CDR3 sequence: CSARGWEGGREAFF. The CDR3 DNA reads as TGCAGTGCTAGGGGATGGGAGGGGGGCCGGGAAGCTTTCTTT.